Presented here are 9 T cell receptor beta chains from one specimen sequenced in a study of T-cell reconstitution after alpha-beta-depleted transplantation in children. Unique molecular identifiers were incorporated when the TCRbeta library was constructed. Using its own MiXCR run on the PCR reads, TCRdb lists one record per CDR3 protein. The repertoire holds about 610,000 distinct CDR3 sequences, with 8% to 11% as singletons. This specimen was PBMCs from the stem cell graft donor, taken from the stem cell graft. The receptor set was obtained from a human donor who donated a stem cell graft to a child with acute myeloid leukemia.

This clonotype was recorded many times. V is TRBV29-1 and J is TRBJ2-1, with D possibly matching TRBD2 (6 bases). The germline V gene has CDR1 SQVTM and CDR2 ANQGSEA. Trimming stripped 5 bases from V and 1 base from J, with 15 bases between. The CDR3 is made up of 15 amino acids. CDR3 in amino acids: CSVMTGTPSYNEQFF. The CDR3 region has the DNA TGCAGCGTTATGACCGGGACTCCGTCCTACAATGAGCAGTTCTTC.

This clonotype was recorded a few times. This rearrangement joins TRBV10-3 to TRBJ2-7, with 11 nucleotides matching TRBD2. This CDR3 has 16 residues. With V trimmed by 0 bases and J by 4 bases, 5 bases remained unmatched. The germline CDR1 and CDR2 sequences are ENHRY and SYGVKD. As DNA, the CDR3 is TGTGCCATCAGTGAGTCGTTGAGACTAGCGGGATACGAGCAGTACTTC. Translation gives CAISESLRLAGYEQYF.

The chain recombines TRBV28 with TRBJ1-4; D is undetermined. There are 14 residues in the CDR3. The V end lost 4 bases, the J end lost 5 bases, and 11 bases lay between the germline ends. Germline CDR1 is MDHEN and CDR2 is SYDVKM. The CDR3 DNA follows: TGTGCCAGCAGTTCCCCGGCGGGAAATGAAAAACTGTTTTTT. Its protein is CASSSPAGNEKLFF.

The chain carries TRBV6-5 and TRBJ1-1; unclear D gene. The V and J ends lost 0 bases and 4 bases respectively, with 9 bases between them. The CDR3 runs to 14 residues. Germline CDR1 MNHEY, CDR2 SVGAGI. The DNA of the CDR3 is TGTGCCAGCAGTTACTCAGTTGGAGGCACTGAAGCTTTCTTT. Amino acid sequence: CASSYSVGGTEAFF.

This clonotype showed up many times. The V call is TRBV11-2, the J call TRBJ1-3; D is ambiguous. Germline V gene sequence: CDR1 SGHAT, CDR2 FQNNGV. Trimming took off 1 base at V and 0 bases at J, with 10 bases between the two ends. This CDR3 contains 16 residues. CDR3 sequence: CASSLVSSISGNTIYF. CDR3 in DNA: TGTGCCAGCAGCTTAGTATCGTCCATCTCTGGAAACACCATATATTTT. Together with reference TRBV11-2 and TRBJ1-3, the CDR3 gives the full variable domain: EAGVAQSPRYKIIEKRQSVAFWCNPISGHATLYWYQQILGQGPKLLIQFQNNGVVDDSQLPKDRFSAERLKGVDSTLKIQPAKLEDSAVYLCASSLVSSISGNTIYFGEGSWLTVV.

This clonotype has only a few counts. CDR3 DNA: TGTGCCAGCAGCCCGGTGACAGAGACTTCACCCCTCCACTTT. Its protein is CASSPVTETSPLHF. The chain recombines TRBV7-9 with TRBJ1-6; D possibly corresponds to TRBD1 (5 bases). The CDR3 sequence is 14 residues long. Trimming took off 5 bases at V and 9 bases at J, with 14 bases between the two ends. Germline V gene lookup returns CDR1 SEHNR and CDR2 FQNEAQ (reference sequence).

A few counts support this clonotype. This chain connects TRBV4-1 to TRBJ2-5; 7 bases map to TRBD1. The CDR3 is made up of 15 amino acids. CDR1 MGHRA and CDR2 YSYEKL come from the germline V gene. V gave up 1 base and J gave up 3 bases; unmatched junction bases: 5. The CDR3, as DNA: TGCGCCAGCAGCCAAGCGGTTACAGGGGAAGAGACCCAGTACTTC. Translation gives CASSQAVTGEETQYF.

This clonotype came up many times. The chain couples TRBV20-1 to TRBJ2-3, with a tentative D call TRBD2 (5 bases). The ends were cut back, 0 bases at V and 6 bases at J, with 16 bases in the middle. Germline lookup yields CDR1 DFQATT and CDR2 SNEGSKA (reference sequence). This CDR3 spans 15 amino acids. DNA for the CDR3: TGCAGTGCTAGAGACCAATACACTAGTTCCGATACGCAGTATTTT. It is translated as CSARDQYTSSDTQYF.

V usage is TRBV7-2 and J usage is TRBJ2-7, with D perhaps matching TRBD1 or TRBD2 (5 bases each). The CDR3 totals 15 residues. Between the trimmed V and J ends, which lost 0 bases and 7 bases, there was a span of 16 bases. CDR1 SGHTA and CDR2 FQGNSA come from the germline V gene. The CDR3 DNA is TGTGCCAGCAGCTTAGCGGGGACGGTGTTATTTGAGCAGTACTTC. This codes for CASSLAGTVLFEQYF.